The T cell receptor beta chain described here comes from a study of CD4 T cells in relation to SARS-CoV-2 and coronaviruses. Study-level background: ViraFEST: roughly 10-day antigen culture of PBMCs, then TCR beta CDR3 sequencing. The study, taken as a whole, reports: The cross-reactivity analysis covered only spike protein, not other viral proteins.

Points on this clone: Its target is not known.

Using immunoSEQ multiplex PCR, the repertoire was profiled, and TCRdb retains in-frame clones only, with some absent. Found here are approximately 43,000 clones, about 80% of them singletons; the top ten hold roughly 1.2%. V was clipped by 3 bases and J by 6 bases; unmatched bases: 6. Germline CDR1 is GTSNPN and CDR2 is SVGIG (reference sequence). CDR3 length: 15 residues. Naive and memory CD4+ T cells were separated from cryopreserved PBMCs. The sequence was obtained from an adult with COVID-19. Sequencing was done on a sample of naive CD4+ T cells from PBMCs, cultured in vitro. Subset specified: naive CD4+ T cells isolated by negative enrichment. The chain joins TRBV30 to TRBJ2-2, with 11 bases identical to TRBD1. CDR3 coding DNA: TGTGCCTGGAGCCTCGGACAGGGGGCGGCCGGGGAGCTGTTTTTT. Its translation: CAWSLGQGAAGELFF.